The entry below gives a single TCR beta chain sequence along with its context. Rearranged V-D-J TRB sequences were amplified with a mixed TRB-A/B primer pool. TCRdb analysed the multiplex PCR reads with MiXCR anew, one entry per CDR3 protein. The sample shows approximately 5,300 distinct CDR3 sequences, around 27% of them seen only once. This specimen belongs to a study of T cell repertoires in aging, cancer and after chemotherapy. The template was genomic DNA from peripheral blood, not RNA. The origin of this receptor is a human donor with a solid tumor. Sequenced input: blood.

CDR3 in DNA: TGTGCCACCAGTGAACCGACGGGGGGAGGCGGGAGGCACGGAGATACGCAGTATTTT. This sequence encodes CATSEPTGGGGRHGDTQYF. The chain links TRBV24-1 to TRBJ2-3; 8 bases line up with TRBD2. This CDR3 is built from 19 residues. V was clipped by 4 bases and J by 5 bases; unmatched bases: 19. Germline V gene lookup returns CDR1 KGHDR and CDR2 SFDVKD.